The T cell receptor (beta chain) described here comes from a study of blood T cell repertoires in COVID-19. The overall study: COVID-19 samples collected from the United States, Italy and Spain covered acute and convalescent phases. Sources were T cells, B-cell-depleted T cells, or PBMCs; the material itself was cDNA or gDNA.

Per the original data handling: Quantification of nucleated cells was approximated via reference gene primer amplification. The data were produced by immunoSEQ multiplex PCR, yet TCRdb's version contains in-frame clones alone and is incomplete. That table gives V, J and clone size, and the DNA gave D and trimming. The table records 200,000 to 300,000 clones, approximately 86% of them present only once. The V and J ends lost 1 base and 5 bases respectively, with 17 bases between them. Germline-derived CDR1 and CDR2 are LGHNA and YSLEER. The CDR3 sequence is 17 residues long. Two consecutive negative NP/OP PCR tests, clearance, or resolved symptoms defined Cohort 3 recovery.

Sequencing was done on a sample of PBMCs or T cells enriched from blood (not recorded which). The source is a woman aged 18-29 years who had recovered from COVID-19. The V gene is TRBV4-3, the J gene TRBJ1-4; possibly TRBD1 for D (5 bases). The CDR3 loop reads CASSQVSRAWGNEKLFF. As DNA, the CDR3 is TGCGCCAGCAGCCAAGTCTCCAGGGCGTGGGGAAATGAAAAACTGTTTTTT.